A selection of T cell receptor beta chains follows, all from one sample in a study of shared clonotypes between healthy human individuals. Repertoires were generated with immunoSEQ multiplex PCR, while TCRdb's copy carries only in-frame clones and drops some. The sample shows 450,000 to 500,000 clones, roughly 80% of them seen only once. Specimen: PBMCs. These receptor sequences come from a woman aged 35 to 49 in good health. Some clones in this sample may be carry-over from other donors' samples. Both conserved end residues are part of each CDR3.

>TRBJ1-1|TRBV5-4
CASSWGQLNTEAFF
>TRBJ2-1|TRBV7-3
CASSPTGMNEQFF
>TRBJ2-7|TRBV19
CASKQRASGSPWEQYF
>TRBJ1-2|TRBV28
CASSKPGRYGYTF
>TRBJ2-5|TRBV11-3
CASSLGVSEVQETQYF
>TRBJ1-4|TRBV18
CASSPGQGNEKLFF
>TRBJ2-7|TRBV18
CASSQYDRGPEQYF
>TRBJ2-2|TRBV2
CASSLRVGELFF
>TRBJ2-7|TRBV11-2
CASSRALAGVEQYF
>TRBJ2-5|TRBV7-2
CASSLMPALALGAQYF
>TRBJ1-1|TRBV2
CASTGQVPEAFF
>TRBJ2-7|TRBV5-1
CASSWGTSGYEQYF
>TRBJ2-7|TRBV9
CASSVTSGYEQYF
>TRBJ2-2|TRBV27
CASSLIGSHTGELFF
>TRBJ1-6|TRBV10-2
CASSDLGALHF
>TRBJ1-2|TRBV5-6
CASSGTPSYGYTF
>TRBJ2-6|TRBV28
CAVPAATGGFSGANVLTF
>TRBJ2-5|TRBV5-1
CASSPWGLYQETQYF
>TRBJ1-1|TRBV30
CAWSRDRMNTEAFF
>TRBJ2-3|TRBV5-4
CATKPGQSTDTQYF
>TRBJ2-5|TRBV28
CASSPGVGVYQETQYF
>TRBJ2-2|TRBV2
CASSADRGGGELFF
>TRBJ2-7|TRBV25-1
CASSPPPGTSGRLYEQYF
>TRBJ1-3|TRBV15
CATSTWAHPASGNTIYF
>TRBJ2-1|TRBV6-1
CASSEVAGVRIF
>TRBJ1-5|TRBV4-1
CASSLNIVGNQPQHF
>TRBJ1-3|TRBV29-1
CSALTGSGNTIYF
>TRBJ2-3|TRBV5-1
CASSLVEADTQYF
>TRBJ2-1|TRBV30
CAWSRQTHGNEQFF
>TRBJ1-2|TRBV2
CASRTGTEYGYTF
>TRBJ1-1|TRBV11-2
CASSLGTNTEAFF
>TRBJ1-6|TRBV7-9
CASTSGRDNSPLHF
>TRBJ2-1|TRBV28
CASSLSWGVRNEQFF
>TRBJ2-7|TRBV7-9
CASTPRGLSYEQYF
>TRBJ1-4|TRBV11-2
CASSLGSVGEKLFF